A selection of T cell receptor beta chains follows, all from one sample in a study of identical twins' blood T cells. TCRdb re-called the 5' RACE reads with MiXCR, one entry per CDR3 protein. Here the sample spans 400,000 or so distinct CDR3 sequences, about 28% being singletons. The sequencing sample was made of PBMCs. The receptors were gathered from a woman aged 18-49 years in good health. The conserved cysteine and the conserved F or W are not part of the CDR3 here. Fields, in order: J gene, V gene, CDR3 protein.

j_gene: TRBJ2-1; v_gene: TRBV10-2; CDR3aa: ASTGTYNEQF
j_gene: TRBJ2-1; v_gene: TRBV4-2; CDR3aa: ASMSTPATYNEQF
j_gene: TRBJ2-3; v_gene: TRBV27; CDR3aa: ASTQTTRGGVTDTQY
j_gene: TRBJ2-1; v_gene: TRBV23-1; CDR3aa: ASSRNNEQF
j_gene: TRBJ2-2; v_gene: TRBV29-1; CDR3aa: SVEDSGTGGSGELF
j_gene: TRBJ2-1; v_gene: TRBV9; CDR3aa: ASSVLGLRSEQF
j_gene: TRBJ1-5; v_gene: TRBV20-1; CDR3aa: SARQGRGNQPQH
j_gene: TRBJ1-5; v_gene: TRBV12-3/TRBV12-4; CDR3aa: ASSLWRDNQPQH
j_gene: TRBJ1-4; v_gene: TRBV20-1; CDR3aa: SAIYRGSKATQLATNEKLF
j_gene: TRBJ1-1; v_gene: TRBV6-2/TRBV6-3; CDR3aa: ASSYSPVRTEAF
j_gene: TRBJ1-5; v_gene: TRBV6-5; CDR3aa: ASSYPRVSNQPQH
j_gene: TRBJ2-5; v_gene: TRBV7-6; CDR3aa: ASSHRTSETQY
j_gene: TRBJ1-1; v_gene: TRBV5-6; CDR3aa: ARSIRTLNTEAF
j_gene: TRBJ1-5; v_gene: TRBV12-3/TRBV12-4; CDR3aa: ASSFTVGQPRH
j_gene: TRBJ1-1; v_gene: TRBV29-1; CDR3aa: SPKPVPGPAF
j_gene: TRBJ2-3; v_gene: TRBV29-1; CDR3aa: SVSGTLVWEY
j_gene: TRBJ1-1; v_gene: TRBV5-1; CDR3aa: ASSLWGLGTEAF
j_gene: TRBJ2-7; v_gene: TRBV7-9; CDR3aa: ASSFPGTSGGKYYEQY
j_gene: TRBJ2-3; v_gene: TRBV20-1; CDR3aa: SAPDRLSTDTQY
j_gene: TRBJ1-3; v_gene: TRBV10-3; CDR3aa: AISDGGTSGNTIY
j_gene: TRBJ1-1; v_gene: TRBV18; CDR3aa: ASSPEETGGTEAF
j_gene: TRBJ1-1; v_gene: TRBV10-3; CDR3aa: AVGGTGVTEAF
j_gene: TRBJ1-1; v_gene: TRBV7-3; CDR3aa: ASSQSMGGADTEAF
j_gene: TRBJ1-3; v_gene: TRBV20-1; CDR3aa: SAVKTASGNTIY